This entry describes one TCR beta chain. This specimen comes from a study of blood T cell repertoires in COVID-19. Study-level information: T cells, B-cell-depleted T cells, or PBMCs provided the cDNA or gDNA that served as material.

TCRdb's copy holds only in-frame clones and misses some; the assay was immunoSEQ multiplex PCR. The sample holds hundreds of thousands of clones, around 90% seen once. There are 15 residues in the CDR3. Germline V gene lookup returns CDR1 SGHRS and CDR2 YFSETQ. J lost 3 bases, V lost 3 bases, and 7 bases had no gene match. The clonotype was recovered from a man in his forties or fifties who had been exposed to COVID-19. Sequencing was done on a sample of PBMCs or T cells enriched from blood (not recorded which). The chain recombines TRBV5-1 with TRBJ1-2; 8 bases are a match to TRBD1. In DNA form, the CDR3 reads TGCGCCAGCAGCTACCGGACAGGGACTCACTATGGCTACACCTTC. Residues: CASSYRTGTHYGYTF.